Below, one TCR beta chain is given with its context. Antigen: not known. One base away lies a much larger clone, so this may be a sequencing read error. This specimen comes from a study of molecular identifiers for immune sequencing clone quantification. Findings and limits, study-wide: Shared barcodes on identical TCR molecules could underestimate the sizes of highly expanded clones. Clones that had above 20 RNA copies took up over 97% of effector molecules but under 1% in naive cells.

Deletions cut 9 bases from V and 3 bases from J, with 15 bases between. This CDR3 is 14 amino acids long. The V gene's germline CDR1 is MNHEY and CDR2 SVGEGT. Naive CD8 T cells were picked out by sorting for CD8+CD4-CCR7+CD45RA+. TCRdb passed the PCR reads through MiXCR, listing each CDR3 protein once. The sample includes about 320,000 distinct CDR3 sequences, 20% to 25% of them seen just once. This TCR was recovered from a human donor in good health. Some libraries in this study had Jurkat cell RNA spiked in. The material sequenced was naive CD8+ T cells from blood, with Jurkat cell RNA spiked in. Sample subset: FACS-sorted CD8+CD4-CCR7+CD45RA+ naive T cells. The rearrangement links TRBV6-2 or TRBV6-3 to TRBJ1-5; weak D call: TRBD1 (6 bases). The CDR3 coding sequence is TGTGCCAGGCTGAAAACAGGGCCCAATCAGCCCCAGCATTTT. The encoded protein is CARLKTGPNQPQHF.